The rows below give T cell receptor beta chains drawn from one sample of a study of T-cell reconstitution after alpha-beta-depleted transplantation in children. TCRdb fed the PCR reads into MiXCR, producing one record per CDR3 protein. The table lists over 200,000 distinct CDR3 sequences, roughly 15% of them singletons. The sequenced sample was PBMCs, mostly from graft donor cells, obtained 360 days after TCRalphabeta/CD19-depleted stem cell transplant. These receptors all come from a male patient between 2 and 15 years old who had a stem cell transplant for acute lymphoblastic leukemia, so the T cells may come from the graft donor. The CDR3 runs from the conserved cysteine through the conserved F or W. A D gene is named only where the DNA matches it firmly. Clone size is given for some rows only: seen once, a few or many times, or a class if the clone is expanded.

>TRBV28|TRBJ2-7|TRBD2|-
TGTGCCAGCAGTTTAGTCACTTCAAGCGGGACCTACGAGCAGTACTTC
CASSLVTSSGTYEQYF
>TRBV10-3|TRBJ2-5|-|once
TGTGCCATCAGTGAGTCCTCAGGGATCCAGTACTTC
CAISESSGIQYF
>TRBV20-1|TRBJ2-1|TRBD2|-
TGCAGTGCTAGGGAAGCGGGAGGCGCCTACAATGAGCAGTTCTTC
CSAREAGGAYNEQFF
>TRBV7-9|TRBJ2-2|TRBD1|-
TGTGCCAGCAGCTTAACAGGGGATAGCACCGGGGAGCTGTTTTTT
CASSLTGDSTGELFF
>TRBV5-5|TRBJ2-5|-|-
TGTGCCAGCAGCTTTAATTTAGCGCTCACGTACCAAGAGACCCAGTACTTC
CASSFNLALTYQETQYF
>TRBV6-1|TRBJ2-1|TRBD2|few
TGTGCCAGCAGCCGGACTAGCGGGGGGGCTCGGCGAAATGAGCAGTTCTTC
CASSRTSGGARRNEQFF
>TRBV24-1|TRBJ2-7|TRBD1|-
TGTGCCACCAGTGGGGTGACAGGGGGGACCGAGCAGTACTTC
CATSGVTGGTEQYF
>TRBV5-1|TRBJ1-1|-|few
TGCGCCAGCAGCTCCCCCGAGGGGACACTATACGCTGAAGCTTTCTTT
CASSSPEGTLYAEAFF
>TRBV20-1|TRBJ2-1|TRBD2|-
TGCAGTGCCCCCGGGACTAGCCACATTGAGCAGTTCTTC
CSAPGTSHIEQFF
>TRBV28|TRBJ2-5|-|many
TGTGCCAGCAGTCTCCGGGGAAGCGGCAGGGAGACCCAGTACTTC
CASSLRGSGRETQYF